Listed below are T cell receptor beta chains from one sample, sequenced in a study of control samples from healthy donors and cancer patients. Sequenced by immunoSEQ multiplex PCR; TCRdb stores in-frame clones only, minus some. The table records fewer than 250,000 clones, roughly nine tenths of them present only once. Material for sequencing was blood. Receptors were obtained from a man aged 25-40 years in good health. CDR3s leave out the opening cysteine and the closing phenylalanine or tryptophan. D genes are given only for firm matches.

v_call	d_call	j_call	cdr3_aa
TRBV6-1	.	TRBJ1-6	ASSEVRGNSPLH
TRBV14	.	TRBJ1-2	ASSLDVQGRGYT
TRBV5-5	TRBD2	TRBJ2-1	ASSSGLAGGRGHNEQF
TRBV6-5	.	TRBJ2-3	ASRRAGARDTQY
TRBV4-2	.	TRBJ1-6	ASSPRGSPLH
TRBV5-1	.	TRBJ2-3	ASSLVGERTDTQY
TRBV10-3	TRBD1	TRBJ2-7	AISEMGQGPKTFEDEQY
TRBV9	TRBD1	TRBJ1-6	ASSVARDRALSPLH
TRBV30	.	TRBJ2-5	AWSVLAGGETQY
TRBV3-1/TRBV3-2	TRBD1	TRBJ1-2	ASSQGPGQFSVWGYT
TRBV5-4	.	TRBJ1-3	ASSLAGGNTIY
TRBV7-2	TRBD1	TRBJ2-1	ASSPMGQGVFTEQF
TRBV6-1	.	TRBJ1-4	ASSEGGVREKLF
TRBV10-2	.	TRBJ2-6	ASSETTAGANVLT
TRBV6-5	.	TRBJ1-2	ASSYSRGGDGYT
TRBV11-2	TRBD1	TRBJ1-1	ASSSRDRGLLSTEAF
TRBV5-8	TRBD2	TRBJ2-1	ASSNSGGDEQF
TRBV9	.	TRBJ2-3	ASSATTSTDTQY
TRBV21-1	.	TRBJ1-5	ASSLRTGDYSNQPQH
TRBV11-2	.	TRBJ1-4	ASSRRGSEANEKLF
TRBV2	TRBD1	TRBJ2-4	ASSDPQGAGKNIQY
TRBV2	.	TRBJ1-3	ASSGVVSGNTIY
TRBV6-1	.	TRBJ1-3	ASSEAPTHSGNTIY
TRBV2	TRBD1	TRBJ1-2	ASSEAGTANYGYT
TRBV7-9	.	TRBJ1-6	ASSPNERGSPLH
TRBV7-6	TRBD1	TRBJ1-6	ASSLDGTELSPLH
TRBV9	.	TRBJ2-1	ASSSPGDEQF
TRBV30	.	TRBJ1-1	AWSVLGLSDTEAF
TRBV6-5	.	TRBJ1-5	ASSWDASQPQH
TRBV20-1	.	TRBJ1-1	SAGTNTEAF
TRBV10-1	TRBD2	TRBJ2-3	ASSASSGTRRTDTQY
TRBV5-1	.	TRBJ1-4	ASSLGQPNEKLF